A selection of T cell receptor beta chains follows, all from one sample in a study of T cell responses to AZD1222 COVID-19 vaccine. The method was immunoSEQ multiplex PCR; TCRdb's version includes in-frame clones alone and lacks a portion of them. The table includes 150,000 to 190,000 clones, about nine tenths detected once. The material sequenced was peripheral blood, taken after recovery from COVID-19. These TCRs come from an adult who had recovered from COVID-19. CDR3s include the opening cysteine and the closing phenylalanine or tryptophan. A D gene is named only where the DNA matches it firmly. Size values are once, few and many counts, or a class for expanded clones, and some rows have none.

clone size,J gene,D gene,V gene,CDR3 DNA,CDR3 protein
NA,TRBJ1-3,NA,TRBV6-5,TGTGCCAGTATCTTGGGTGTGGACACCATATATTTT,CASILGVDTIYF
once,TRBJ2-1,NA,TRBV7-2,TGTGCCAGCAGCTTAGACCCCAGATACAATGAGCAGTTCTTC,CASSLDPRYNEQFF
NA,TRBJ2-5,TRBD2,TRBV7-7,TGTGCTAGCAGCTTAGCGGGACAAGGGTCGGAGACCCAGTACTTC,CASSLAGQGSETQYF
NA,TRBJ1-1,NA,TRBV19,TGTGCCAGTAGTGGACCGGGAGCCGGGCGAAACACTGAAGCTTTCTTT,CASSGPGAGRNTEAFF
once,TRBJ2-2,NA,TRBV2,TGTGCCAGCAGTGAATCAACAAACACCGGGGAGCTGTTTTTT,CASSESTNTGELFF
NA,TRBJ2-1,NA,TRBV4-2,TGTGCCAGCAGCCAAGATCACACCCGAGAGCAGTTCTTC,CASSQDHTREQFF
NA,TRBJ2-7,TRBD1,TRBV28,TGTGCCAGCAGTTTTTGGCGGACAGGGGTTAGTGAGCAGTACTTC,CASSFWRTGVSEQYF
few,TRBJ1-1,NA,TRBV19,TGTGCCAGTAGTATAGAGGGTGAGGGGAGTGGCGTGGACACTGAAGCTTTCTTT,CASSIEGEGSGVDTEAFF
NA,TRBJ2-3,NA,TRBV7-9,TGTGCCAGCAGCCGAGGACAGCAATACTCCCGAGATACGCAGTATTTT,CASSRGQQYSRDTQYF
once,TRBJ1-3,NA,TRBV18,TGTGCCAGCTCCCCGACGTTCGGGGGCGAAGGAAACACCATATATTTT,CASSPTFGGEGNTIYF
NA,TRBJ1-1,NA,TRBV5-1,TGCGCCAGCAGCCCGGATCGGGGGTACACTGAAGCTTTCTTT,CASSPDRGYTEAFF
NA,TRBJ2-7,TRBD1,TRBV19,TGTGCCAGTAGCTTTACCCCAGGGGGCGAGCAGTACTTC,CASSFTPGGEQYF
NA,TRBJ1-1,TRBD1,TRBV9,TGTGCCAGCAGCCCTGGAGTGGTGCAGGGGGCGGACACTGAAGCTTTCTTT,CASSPGVVQGADTEAFF
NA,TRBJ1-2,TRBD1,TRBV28,TGTGCCAGCAGTTTATGGACCCCCCTGGGACAGGGCCCGGTGAATGGCTACACCTTC,CASSLWTPLGQGPVNGYTF
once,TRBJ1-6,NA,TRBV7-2,TGTGCCAGCAGCTTAGATCGCTGGAGCTCCTATAATTCACCCCTCCACTTT,CASSLDRWSSYNSPLHF
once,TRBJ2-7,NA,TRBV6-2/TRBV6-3,TGTGCCAGCAGCTCTTGGGGCGAGCAGTACTTC,CASSSWGEQYF
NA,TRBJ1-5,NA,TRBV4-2,TGTGCCAGCAGCCAAGAGGAAAGTAGCAATCAGCCCCAGCATTTT,CASSQEESSNQPQHF
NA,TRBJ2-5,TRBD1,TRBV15,TGTGCCATCCGGGACAGTCCTCAAGAGACCCAGTACTTC,CAIRDSPQETQYF